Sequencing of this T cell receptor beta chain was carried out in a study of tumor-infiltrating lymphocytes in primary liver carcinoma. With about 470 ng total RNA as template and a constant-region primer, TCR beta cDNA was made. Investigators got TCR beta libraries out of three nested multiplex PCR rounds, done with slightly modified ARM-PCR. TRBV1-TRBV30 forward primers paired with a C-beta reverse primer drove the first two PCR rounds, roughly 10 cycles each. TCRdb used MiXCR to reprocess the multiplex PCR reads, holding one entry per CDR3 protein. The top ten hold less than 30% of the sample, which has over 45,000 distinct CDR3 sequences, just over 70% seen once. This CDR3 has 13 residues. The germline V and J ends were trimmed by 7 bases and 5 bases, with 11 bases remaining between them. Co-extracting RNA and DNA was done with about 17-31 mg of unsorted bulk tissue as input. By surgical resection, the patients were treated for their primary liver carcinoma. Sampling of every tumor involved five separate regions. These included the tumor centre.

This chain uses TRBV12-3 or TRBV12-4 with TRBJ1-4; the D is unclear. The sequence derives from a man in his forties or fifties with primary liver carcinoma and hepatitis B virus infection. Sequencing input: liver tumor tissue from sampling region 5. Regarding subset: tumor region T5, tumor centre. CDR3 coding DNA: TGTGCCAGCAATTCCAGTCAAAATGAAAAACTGTTTTTT. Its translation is CASNSSQNEKLFF.